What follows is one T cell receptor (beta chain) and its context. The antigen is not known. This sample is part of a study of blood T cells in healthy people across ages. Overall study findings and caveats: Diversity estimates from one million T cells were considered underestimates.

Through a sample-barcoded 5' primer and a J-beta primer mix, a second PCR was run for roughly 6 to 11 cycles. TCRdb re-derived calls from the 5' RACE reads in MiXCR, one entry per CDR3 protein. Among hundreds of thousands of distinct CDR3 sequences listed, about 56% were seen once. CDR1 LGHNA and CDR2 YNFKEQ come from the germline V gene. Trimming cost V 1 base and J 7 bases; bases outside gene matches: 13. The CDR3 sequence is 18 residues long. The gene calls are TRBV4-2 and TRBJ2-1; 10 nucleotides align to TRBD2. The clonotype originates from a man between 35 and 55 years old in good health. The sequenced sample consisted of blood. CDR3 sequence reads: CASSQVAPLAGRGNEQFF. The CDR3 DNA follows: TGTGCCAGCAGCCAAGTCGCCCCACTAGCGGGAAGGGGGAATGAGCAGTTCTTC.